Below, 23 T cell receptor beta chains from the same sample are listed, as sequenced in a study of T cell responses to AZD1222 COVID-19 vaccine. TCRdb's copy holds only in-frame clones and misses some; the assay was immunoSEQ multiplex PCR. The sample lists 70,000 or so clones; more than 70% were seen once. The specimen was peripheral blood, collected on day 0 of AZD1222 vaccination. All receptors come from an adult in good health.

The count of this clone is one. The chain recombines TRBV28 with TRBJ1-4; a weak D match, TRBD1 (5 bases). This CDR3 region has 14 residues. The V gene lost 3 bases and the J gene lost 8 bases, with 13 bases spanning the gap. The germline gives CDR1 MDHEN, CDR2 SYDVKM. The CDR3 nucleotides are TGTGCCAGCAGTTTCGGGGCAGGGAGGGAAAAACTGTTTTTT. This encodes CASSFGAGREKLFF.

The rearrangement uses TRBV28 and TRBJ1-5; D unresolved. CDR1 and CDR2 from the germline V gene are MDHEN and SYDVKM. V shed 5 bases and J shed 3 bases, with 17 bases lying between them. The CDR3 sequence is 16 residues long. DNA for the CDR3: TGTGCCAGCAGTCCCCCCCGATTGACACCCAATCAGCCCCAGCATTTT. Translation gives CASSPPRLTPNQPQHF. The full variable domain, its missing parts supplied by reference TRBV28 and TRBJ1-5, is DVKVTQSSRYLVKRTGEKVFLECVQDMDHENMFWYRQDPGLGLRLIYFSYDVKMKEKGDIPEGYSVSREKKERFSLILESASTNQTSMYLCASSPPRLTPNQPQHFGDGTRLSIL.

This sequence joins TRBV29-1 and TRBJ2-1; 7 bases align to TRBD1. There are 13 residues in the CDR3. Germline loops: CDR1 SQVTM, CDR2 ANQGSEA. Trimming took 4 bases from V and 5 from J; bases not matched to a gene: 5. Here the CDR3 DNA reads TGCAGCGTTGTCAGGGACAGAAACAATGAGCAGTTCTTC. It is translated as CSVVRDRNNEQFF.

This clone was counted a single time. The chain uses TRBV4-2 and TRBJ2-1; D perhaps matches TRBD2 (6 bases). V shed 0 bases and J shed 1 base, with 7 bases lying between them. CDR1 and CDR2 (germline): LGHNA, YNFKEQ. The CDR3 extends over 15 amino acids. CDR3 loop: CASSQEGGSYNEQFF. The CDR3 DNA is TGTGCCAGCAGCCAAGAGGGGGGATCCTACAATGAGCAGTTCTTC.

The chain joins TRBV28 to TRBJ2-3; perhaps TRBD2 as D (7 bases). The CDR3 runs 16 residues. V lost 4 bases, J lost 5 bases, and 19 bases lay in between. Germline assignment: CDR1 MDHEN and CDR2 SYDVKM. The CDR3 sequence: CASSSPRGGGRDTQYF. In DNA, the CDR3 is TGTGCCAGCAGTTCCCCCCGGGGAGGGGGAAGAGATACGCAGTATTTT. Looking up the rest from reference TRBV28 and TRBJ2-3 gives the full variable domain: DVKVTQSSRYLVKRTGEKVFLECVQDMDHENMFWYRQDPGLGLRLIYFSYDVKMKEKGDIPEGYSVSREKKERFSLILESASTNQTSMYLCASSSPRGGGRDTQYFGPGTRLTVL.

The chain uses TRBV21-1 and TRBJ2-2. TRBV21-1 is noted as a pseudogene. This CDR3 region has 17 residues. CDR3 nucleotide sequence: TGTGCCAGCACCCAAGAGGGGGTAGCGGTTTACACCGGGGAGCTGTTTTTT. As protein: CASTQEGVAVYTGELFF.

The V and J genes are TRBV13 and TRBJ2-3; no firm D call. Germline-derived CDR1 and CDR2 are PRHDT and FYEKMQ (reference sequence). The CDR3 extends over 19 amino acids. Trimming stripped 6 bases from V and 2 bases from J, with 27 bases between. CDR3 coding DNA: TGTGCCAGCAGGCTCCAAATGGCGGCGTCAAATTCTTCCACAGATACGCAGTATTTT. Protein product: CASRLQMAASNSSTDTQYF.

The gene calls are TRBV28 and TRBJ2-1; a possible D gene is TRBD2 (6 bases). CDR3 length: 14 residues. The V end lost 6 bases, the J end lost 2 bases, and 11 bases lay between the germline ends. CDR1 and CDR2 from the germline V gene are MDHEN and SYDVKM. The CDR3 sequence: CASRPGVAYNEQFF. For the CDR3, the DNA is TGTGCCAGCAGACCGGGAGTTGCCTACAATGAGCAGTTCTTC.

The CDR3 reads CASSVVGTDNEQFF. The CDR3 DNA reads TGTGCCAGCAGCGTAGTCGGGACAGACAATGAGCAGTTCTTC. This chain connects TRBV9 to TRBJ2-1; 7 nucleotides match TRBD1. CDR3 length: 14 residues. Trimming cost V 0 bases and J 5 bases; bases outside gene matches: 2. Per germline, CDR1 SGDLS and CDR2 YYNGEE.

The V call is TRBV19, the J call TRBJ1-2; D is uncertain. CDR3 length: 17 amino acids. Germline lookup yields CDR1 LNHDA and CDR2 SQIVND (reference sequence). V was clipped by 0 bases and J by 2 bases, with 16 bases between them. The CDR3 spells CASSIDLPVGANYGYTF. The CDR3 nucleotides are TGTGCCAGTAGTATAGATCTTCCAGTCGGAGCCAACTATGGCTACACCTTC.

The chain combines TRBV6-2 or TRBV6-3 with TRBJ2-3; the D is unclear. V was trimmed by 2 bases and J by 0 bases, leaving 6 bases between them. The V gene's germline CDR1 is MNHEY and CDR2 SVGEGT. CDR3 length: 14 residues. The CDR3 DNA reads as TGTGCCAGCAGTTACCCTTACAGCACAGATACGCAGTATTTT. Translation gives CASSYPYSTDTQYF.

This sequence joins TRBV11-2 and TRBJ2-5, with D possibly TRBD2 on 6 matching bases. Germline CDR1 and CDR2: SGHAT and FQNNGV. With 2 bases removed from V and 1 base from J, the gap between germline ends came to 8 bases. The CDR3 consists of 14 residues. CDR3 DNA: TGTGCCAGCAGCTTAACTAGCAGCCAAGAGACCCAGTACTTC. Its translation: CASSLTSSQETQYF. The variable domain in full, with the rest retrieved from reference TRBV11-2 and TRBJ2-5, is EAGVAQSPRYKIIEKRQSVAFWCNPISGHATLYWYQQILGQGPKLLIQFQNNGVVDDSQLPKDRFSAERLKGVDSTLKIQPAKLEDSAVYLCASSLTSSQETQYFGPGTRLLVL.

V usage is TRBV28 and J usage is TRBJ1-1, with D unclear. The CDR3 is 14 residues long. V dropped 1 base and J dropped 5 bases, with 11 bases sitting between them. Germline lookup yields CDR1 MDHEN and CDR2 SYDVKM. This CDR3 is CASSLLWVLTEAFF. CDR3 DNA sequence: TGTGCCAGCAGTTTATTATGGGTTCTGACTGAAGCTTTCTTT.

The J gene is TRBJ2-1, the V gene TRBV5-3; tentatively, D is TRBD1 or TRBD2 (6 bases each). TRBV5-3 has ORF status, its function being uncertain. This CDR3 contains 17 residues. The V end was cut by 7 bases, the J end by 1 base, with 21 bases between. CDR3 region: CARGDMRDWRSYNEQFF. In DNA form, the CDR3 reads TGTGCCAGAGGGGACATGAGGGACTGGCGGTCCTACAATGAGCAGTTCTTC.

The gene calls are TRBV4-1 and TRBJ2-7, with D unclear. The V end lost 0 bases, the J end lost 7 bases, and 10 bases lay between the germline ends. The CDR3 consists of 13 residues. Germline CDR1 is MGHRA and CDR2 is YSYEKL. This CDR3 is CASSQDEGWEQYF. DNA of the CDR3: TGCGCCAGCAGCCAAGACGAAGGGTGGGAGCAGTACTTC.

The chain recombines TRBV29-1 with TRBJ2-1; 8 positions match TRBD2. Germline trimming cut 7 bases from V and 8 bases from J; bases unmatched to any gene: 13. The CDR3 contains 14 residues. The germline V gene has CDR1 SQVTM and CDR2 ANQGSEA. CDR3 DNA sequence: TGCAGCGGTGGCTCTAGCGGGTTTTTCGATGAGCAGTTCTTC. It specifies CSGGSSGFFDEQFF.

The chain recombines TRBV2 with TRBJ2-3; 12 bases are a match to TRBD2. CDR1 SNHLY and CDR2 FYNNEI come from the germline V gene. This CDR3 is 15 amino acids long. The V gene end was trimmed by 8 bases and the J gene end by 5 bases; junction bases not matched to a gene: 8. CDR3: CASSFLAGGLDTQYF. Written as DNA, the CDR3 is TGTGCCAGCTCCTTTCTAGCGGGAGGGCTAGATACGCAGTATTTT.

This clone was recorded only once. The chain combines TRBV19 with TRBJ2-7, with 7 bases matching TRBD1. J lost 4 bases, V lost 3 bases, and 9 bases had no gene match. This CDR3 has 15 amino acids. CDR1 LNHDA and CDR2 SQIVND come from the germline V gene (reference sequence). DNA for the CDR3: TGTGCCAGTAGTATCGCCGACAGGGACCTATACGAGCAGTACTTC. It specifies CASSIADRDLYEQYF.

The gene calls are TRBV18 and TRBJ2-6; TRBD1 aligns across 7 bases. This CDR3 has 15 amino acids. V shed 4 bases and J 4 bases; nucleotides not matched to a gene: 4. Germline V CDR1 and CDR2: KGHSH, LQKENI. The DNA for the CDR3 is TGTGCCAGCTCACAGGGGGCGGCAGGGGCCAACGTCCTGACTTTC. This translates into CASSQGAAGANVLTF.

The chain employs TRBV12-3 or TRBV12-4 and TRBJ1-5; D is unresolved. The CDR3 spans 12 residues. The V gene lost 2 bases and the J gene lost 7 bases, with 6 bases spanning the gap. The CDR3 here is CASSLNKQPQHF. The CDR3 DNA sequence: TGTGCCAGCAGTTTAAACAAACAGCCCCAGCATTTT.

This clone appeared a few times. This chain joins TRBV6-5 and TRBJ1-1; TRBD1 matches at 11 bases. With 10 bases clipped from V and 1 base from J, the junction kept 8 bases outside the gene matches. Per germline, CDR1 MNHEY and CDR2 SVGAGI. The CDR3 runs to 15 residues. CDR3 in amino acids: CATRTGGAGNTEAFF. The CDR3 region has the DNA TGTGCCACCAGGACAGGGGGCGCGGGGAACACTGAAGCTTTCTTT.

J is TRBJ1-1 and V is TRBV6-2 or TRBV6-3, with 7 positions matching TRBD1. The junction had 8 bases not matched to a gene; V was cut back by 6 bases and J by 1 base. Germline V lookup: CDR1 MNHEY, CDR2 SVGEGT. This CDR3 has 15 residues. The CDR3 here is CASRPTGQPNTEAFF. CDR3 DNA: TGTGCCAGCAGACCTACGGGACAGCCGAACACTGAAGCTTTCTTT.

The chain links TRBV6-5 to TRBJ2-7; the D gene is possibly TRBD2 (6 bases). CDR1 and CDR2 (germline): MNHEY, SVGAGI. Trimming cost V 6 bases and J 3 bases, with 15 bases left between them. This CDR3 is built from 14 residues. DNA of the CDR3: TGTGCCAGCAGAGACGGCGGGACCTTCTACGAGCAGTACTTC. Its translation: CASRDGGTFYEQYF.